This T cell receptor (beta chain) was recovered during a study of blood T cells in healthy people across ages. Peripheral blood from each donor was collected in a volume of 9.5 to 10 milliliters. A J-beta primer mix and a sample-barcoded 5' primer were used in a second PCR of roughly 6 to 11 cycles. Per sample, CDR3-containing paired-end reads numbered at least 2.5 million. TCRdb re-called the 5' RACE reads with MiXCR, one entry per CDR3 protein. The sample has approximately 770,000 distinct CDR3 sequences; roughly 64% are singletons. This clonotype was counted once. Its antigen is unknown. The CDR3 extends over 16 amino acids. V lost 1 base and J lost 6, with 17 bases in between. Whole-study results and caveats: Higher diversity and more naive CD4+ cells were features of long-lived donors, compared to aged donors.

Sequenced input: blood. The V gene is TRBV12-3 or TRBV12-4, the J gene TRBJ2-3, with a possible D match to TRBD2 (9 bases). The sequence derives from a man aged 25 to 40 in good health. This chain's CDR3 is CASSLGQGTSYDTQYF. As DNA, the CDR3 is TGTGCCAGCAGTTTAGGACAGGGGACTAGCTATGATACGCAGTATTTT.